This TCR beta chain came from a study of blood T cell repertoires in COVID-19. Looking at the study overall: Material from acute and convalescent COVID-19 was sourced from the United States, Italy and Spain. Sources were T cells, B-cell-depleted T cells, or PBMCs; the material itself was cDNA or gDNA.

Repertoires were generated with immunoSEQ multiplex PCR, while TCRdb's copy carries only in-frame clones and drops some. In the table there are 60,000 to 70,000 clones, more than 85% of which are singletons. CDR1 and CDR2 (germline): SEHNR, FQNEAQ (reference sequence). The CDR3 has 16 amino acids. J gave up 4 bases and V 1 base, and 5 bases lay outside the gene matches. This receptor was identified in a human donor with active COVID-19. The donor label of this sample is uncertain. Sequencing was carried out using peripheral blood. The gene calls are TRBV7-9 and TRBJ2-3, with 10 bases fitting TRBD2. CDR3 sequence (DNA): TGTGCCAGCAGCTTAGACCTAGCGGGAGCCTCAGATACGCAGTATTTT. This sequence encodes CASSLDLAGASDTQYF.